The next 16 T cell receptor beta chains were all read from a single sample in a study of a mutant IDH1 vaccine in newly diagnosed glioma. Sequencing was performed with immunoSEQ multiplex PCR; in TCRdb, only in-frame clones are kept and a portion is missing. The profile shows 68,000 or so clones, approximately 84% of them singletons. Indicated time point: week 35, safety follow-up. Every vaccine dose comprised 300 ug of mutant IDH1 20-mer peptide plus topical imiquimod. No cognate antigen is known for these TCRs. The sequencing used PBMCs, collected from a glioma patient whose treatment included an IDH1 peptide vaccine. These receptor sequences come from a man younger than 35 with glioma.

This sequence joins TRBV30 and TRBJ1-5; 7 bases map to TRBD1. V lost 2 bases, J lost 3 bases, and 7 bases stayed unmatched. This CDR3 contains 15 residues. Germline CDR1 reads GTSNPN; CDR2 reads SVGIG (reference sequence). The DNA of the CDR3 is TGTGCCTGGAGTCAAGGACAGGTTTACAATCAGCCCCAGCATTTT. Amino acid sequence: CAWSQGQVYNQPQHF.

This clone was counted only a few times. This chain connects TRBV7-9 to TRBJ1-1; maybe TRBD1 (5 bases). V lost 4 bases and J lost 7, with 10 bases in between. There are 12 residues in the CDR3. CDR1 and CDR2 (germline): SEHNR, FQNEAQ (reference sequence). The CDR3 DNA is TGTGCCAGCAGCTCTAGGGGTTTTGAAGCTTTCTTT. The encoded protein is CASSSRGFEAFF.

This clone was recorded once. The chain links TRBV15 to TRBJ1-3; tentative D call: TRBD1 (5 bases). The V end lost 0 bases, the J end lost 4 bases, and 13 bases lay between the germline ends. The CDR3 contains 16 residues. In germline, CDR1 is LNHNV, CDR2 YYDKDF (reference sequence). DNA of the CDR3: TGTGCCACCAGCAGAGATATAGGGGCTGCGGGAAACACCATATATTTT. Its translation: CATSRDIGAAGNTIYF. The variable domain in full, completed from reference TRBV15 and TRBJ1-3, reads DAMVIQNPRYQVTQFGKPVTLSCSQTLNHNVMYWYQQKSSQAPKLLFHYYDKDFNNEADTPDNFQSRRPNTSFCFLDIRSPGLGDTAMYLCATSRDIGAAGNTIYFGEGSWLTVV.

The J gene is TRBJ2-7, the V gene TRBV28; D is unclear. V dropped 4 bases and J dropped 3 bases, with 4 bases sitting between them. The CDR3 is 11 amino acids. Germline V gene data show CDR1 as MDHEN and CDR2 as SYDVKM. CDR3 in amino acids: CASSSFYEQYF. Written as DNA, the CDR3 is TGTGCCAGCAGTTCCTTCTACGAGCAGTACTTC.

This clone was recorded once. The chain recombines TRBV5-1 with TRBJ2-5, with 7 bases matching TRBD1. Germline V gene data show CDR1 as SGHRS and CDR2 as YFSETQ. V dropped 4 bases and J dropped 1; count of bases not matched to a gene: 10. The CDR3 spans 16 residues. The CDR3 region is CASSPTPTGSQETQYF. The CDR3 DNA reads as TGCGCCAGCAGCCCTACCCCGACAGGGTCCCAAGAGACCCAGTACTTC.

The J gene is TRBJ2-7, the V gene TRBV6-5; D may be TRBD1 (5 bases). Trimming pared 0 bases from V and 6 bases from J, leaving 12 bases between. From germline, CDR1 is MNHEY and CDR2 SVGAGI. The CDR3 spans 14 residues. As DNA, the CDR3 is TGTGCCAGCAGTTACTCGGGGCCCCAACGCGAGCAGTACTTC. As protein: CASSYSGPQREQYF.

The chain employs TRBV18 and TRBJ2-2; D call uncertain. V was shortened by 3 bases and J by 1 base, with 3 bases between the two germline ends. CDR3 length: 13 amino acids. Germline V gives CDR1 KGHSH, CDR2 LQKENI. CDR3 DNA: TGTGCCAGCTCACCCGTGAACACCGGGGAGCTGTTTTTT. As protein: CASSPVNTGELFF.

The chain couples TRBV28 to TRBJ1-4; weak D call: TRBD1 (5 bases). This CDR3 spans 15 amino acids. V shed 3 bases and J shed 0 bases, with 8 bases lying between them. Per the germline V gene, CDR1 is MDHEN and CDR2 is SYDVKM. In DNA, the CDR3 is TGTGCCAGCAGTTTTGGGGGGACAACTAATGAAAAACTGTTTTTT. Translation gives CASSFGGTTNEKLFF.

The chain is built from TRBV25-1 and TRBJ2-3; D possibly uses TRBD1 or TRBD2 (5 bases each). V gave up 0 bases and J gave up 3 bases, with 13 bases separating them. Germline-derived CDR1 and CDR2 are MGHDK and SYGVNS. The length of the CDR3 is 16 residues. In DNA, the CDR3 is TGTGCCAGCAGTGAATACCAGGGATGGGAGACAGATACGCAGTATTTT. This sequence encodes CASSEYQGWETDTQYF.

The chain uses TRBV9 and TRBJ1-3; 8 bases agree with TRBD1. The CDR3 contains 17 residues. Germline values: CDR1 SGDLS, CDR2 YYNGEE. Germline trimming cut 2 bases from V and 7 bases from J; bases unmatched to any gene: 14. In DNA, the CDR3 is TGTGCCAGCAGCGTCGGACAGGGAGGCCTCGTGGGGAACACCATATATTTT. It codes for CASSVGQGGLVGNTIYF.

The chain is built from TRBV7-9 and TRBJ2-7; D could derive from TRBD1 or TRBD2 (5 bases each). The CDR3 length is 14 residues. Per the germline V gene, CDR1 is SEHNR and CDR2 is FQNEAQ (reference sequence). Trimming stripped 5 bases from V and 4 bases from J, with 15 bases between. Here the CDR3 reads CASSPGWDPYEQYF. CDR3 coding DNA: TGTGCCAGCAGCCCTGGCTGGGACCCTTACGAGCAGTACTTC. Complete variable domain (other parts from reference TRBV7-9 and TRBJ2-7): DTGVSQNPRHKITKRGQNVTFRCDPISEHNRLYWYRQTLGQGPEFLTYFQNEAQLEKSRLLSDRFSAERPKGSFSTLEIQRTEQGDSAMYLCASSPGWDPYEQYFGPGTRLTVT.

This clone was seen only once. The chain is built from TRBV2 and TRBJ2-3, with D possibly matching TRBD2 (6 bases). Looked up from germline, CDR1 is SNHLY and CDR2 is FYNNEI. The CDR3 runs 15 residues. V dropped 5 bases and J dropped 0 bases, with 12 bases sitting between them. The CDR3 loop is CASSRDGGSTDTQYF. CDR3 nucleotides: TGTGCCAGCAGTAGAGACGGGGGTAGCACAGATACGCAGTATTTT.

The chain joins TRBV11-3 to TRBJ2-2, with 7 bases identical to TRBD2. V was clipped by 4 bases and J by 5 bases; unmatched bases: 16. The CDR3 extends over 18 amino acids. Germline CDR1 is SGHNT and CDR2 is YENEEA. The CDR3 sequence is CASSSHGGRAGRTGELFF. The CDR3 nucleotides read TGTGCCAGCAGCTCTCACGGAGGGAGAGCCGGGAGGACCGGGGAGCTGTTTTTT.

This clone was observed once. The J gene is TRBJ2-1, the V gene TRBV15; 14 bases match TRBD2. The CDR3 consists of 18 residues. Germline V gene data show CDR1 as LNHNV and CDR2 as YYDKDF (reference sequence). The junction had 8 bases not matched to a gene; V was cut back by 5 bases and J by 2 bases. CDR3 sequence reads: CATSGGLAGVPPYNEQFF. DNA for the CDR3: TGTGCCACCAGCGGGGGACTAGCGGGAGTCCCACCCTACAATGAGCAGTTCTTC.

This clone has a handful of counts. The chain links TRBV19 to TRBJ1-1, with D uncertain. The V end lost 1 base, the J end lost 2 bases, and 5 bases lay between the germline ends. The CDR3 runs to 13 residues. CDR1 and CDR2 from the germline V gene are LNHDA and SQIVND (reference sequence). This chain's CDR3 is CASSIVSNTEAFF. The CDR3 DNA reads TGTGCCAGTAGTATAGTGAGCAACACTGAAGCTTTCTTT.

This rearrangement joins TRBV7-9 to TRBJ2-5, with a tentative D call TRBD2 (6 bases). Germline lookup yields CDR1 SEHNR and CDR2 FQNEAQ (reference sequence). Trimming pared 3 bases from V and 6 bases from J, leaving 20 bases between. The CDR3 consists of 16 residues. For the CDR3, the DNA is TGTGCCAGCAGCTTTAGGGGACTTGTTCTTGGGAAGACCCAGTACTTC. Protein sequence: CASSFRGLVLGKTQYF.